These 12 T cell receptor beta chains were all obtained from the same sample, sequenced in a study of T cells in tumors after PD-1 blockade. Assay used: immunoSEQ multiplex PCR; TCRdb lists only in-frame clones, some missing. Of 5,000 or so clones listed, around 62% are singletons. This sample comprised tumor tissue, obtained before anti-PD-1 treatment. Receptors were obtained from a human donor with basal cell carcinoma.

The chain has TRBV3-1 (or the pseudogene TRBV3-2) and TRBJ1-2; D is unresolved. The CDR3 is made up of 13 amino acids. V was trimmed by 2 bases and J by 4 bases, leaving 8 bases between them. Germline assignment: CDR1 LGHDT and CDR2 YNNKEL (reference sequence). Here the CDR3 reads CASSQPPGYGYTF. CDR3 DNA sequence: TGTGCCAGCAGCCAACCCCCTGGCTATGGCTACACCTTC.

By share, this clone ranks as medium-sized (0.01 to 0.1%). The chain links TRBV21-1 to TRBJ1-4; the table's D call TRBD1 went unverified against the DNA. TRBV21-1 is noted as a pseudogene. The CDR3 has 16 amino acids. CDR3 coding DNA: TGTGCCAGCAGCAAAGTTGGACAGGGGGGGCTTGAAAAACTGTTTTTT. Translation gives CASSKVGQGGLEKLFF.

V and J are TRBV3-1 (or the pseudogene TRBV3-2) and TRBJ2-1, with D perhaps assigned TRBD1 or TRBD2 (6 bases each). Trimming removed 4 bases at V and 7 bases at J, with 11 bases between. Germline assignment: CDR1 LGHDT and CDR2 YNNKEL (reference sequence). The CDR3 has 13 amino acids. In nucleotides, the CDR3 is TGTGCCAGCAGCCCTACAGGGAGGAATGAGCAGTTCTTC. Translated, it gives CASSPTGRNEQFF.

The chain couples TRBV5-7 to TRBJ2-7; D is uncertain. TRBV5-7 is sorted into the ORF group, with uncertain function. V was cut by 4 bases and J by 6 bases, with 11 bases left in between. The CDR3 is made up of 12 amino acids. The CDR3 region is CASSPRRSEQYF. In DNA form, the CDR3 reads TGTGCCAGCAGCCCCCGGCGGAGCGAGCAGTACTTC.

This clone was seen a few times. The genes are TRBV12-3 or TRBV12-4 and TRBJ1-2; no definite D call. With 1 base removed from V and 3 bases from J, the gap between germline ends came to 6 bases. CDR3 length: 13 amino acids. This CDR3 is CASSLGRHYGYTF. Written as DNA, the CDR3 is TGTGCCAGCAGTTTAGGAAGACACTATGGCTACACCTTC.

The CDR3 nucleotides are TGTGCCAGCAGTCCCGATTACTCTGGGGCCAACGTCCTGACTTTC. Amino acid sequence: CASSPDYSGANVLTF. The chain links TRBV6-4 to TRBJ2-6; D not resolved. Germline V lookup: CDR1 MRHNA, CDR2 SNTAGT. Trimming cost V 5 bases and J 0 bases, with 8 bases left between them. The CDR3 spans 15 residues.

The J gene is TRBJ2-1, the V gene TRBV19; D is ambiguous. Germline V gives CDR1 LNHDA, CDR2 SQIVND (reference sequence). Trimming pared 0 bases from V and 7 bases from J, leaving 7 bases between. The CDR3 sequence is 13 residues long. The CDR3 sequence: CASSIDWRNEQFF. In nucleotides, the CDR3 is TGTGCCAGTAGTATAGATTGGCGGAATGAGCAGTTCTTC.

This clone was found a few times. Compared with germline, one end of the junction differs, possibly owing to a read error. CDR3 nucleotides: TGTGCCAGCAGTTACTCTGGGACAGGCACAAATACGCAGTATTTT. This encodes CASSYSGTGTNTQYF. The chain couples TRBV7-2 to TRBJ2-3, with 8 bases aligning to TRBD1. The CDR3 is made up of 15 amino acids. CDR1 is SGHTA, CDR2 FQGNSA, per germline.

This clone was detected once. This chain uses TRBV27 with TRBJ1-2; D gene uncertain. CDR1 and CDR2 from the germline V gene are MNHEY and SMNVEV (reference sequence). The CDR3 length is 17 residues. Trimming left V 8 bases short and J 2 bases short, with 24 bases between. The CDR3 DNA reads as TGTGCCAGCCGTCCCGCCCCTGACGGCCTACTCAACTATGGCTACACCTTC. Its protein product is CASRPAPDGLLNYGYTF.

The sample holds a few counts of this clone. The chain carries TRBV3-1 (or the pseudogene TRBV3-2) and TRBJ1-5; no clear D. V lost 1 base to trimming and J lost 7 bases, with 14 bases between them. The CDR3 covers 15 residues. Germline V CDR1 and CDR2: LGHDT, YNNKEL (reference sequence). CDR3 loop: CASSQARDIGQPQHF. The CDR3 DNA reads as TGTGCCAGCAGCCAAGCTAGGGATATAGGACAGCCCCAGCATTTT.

V usage is TRBV5-5 and J usage is TRBJ1-1, with D unclear. V was shortened by 5 bases and J by 10 bases, with 15 bases between the two germline ends. The germline CDR1 and CDR2 sequences are SGHKS and YYEKEE (reference sequence). This CDR3 is built from 12 residues. CDR3 in DNA: TGTGCCAGCAGTCGTGCCCTCGGCGGAGCTTTCTTT. This translates into CASSRALGGAFF.

This rearrangement joins TRBV10-3 to TRBJ1-6; tentative D call: TRBD1 (6 bases). The CDR3 is 14 amino acids. Germline assignment: CDR1 ENHRY and CDR2 SYGVKD. Trimming cost V 4 bases and J 5 bases, with 9 bases left between them. The CDR3 protein is CAISAPGDNSPLHF. CDR3 bases: TGTGCCATCAGTGCGCCAGGGGATAATTCACCCCTCCACTTT.